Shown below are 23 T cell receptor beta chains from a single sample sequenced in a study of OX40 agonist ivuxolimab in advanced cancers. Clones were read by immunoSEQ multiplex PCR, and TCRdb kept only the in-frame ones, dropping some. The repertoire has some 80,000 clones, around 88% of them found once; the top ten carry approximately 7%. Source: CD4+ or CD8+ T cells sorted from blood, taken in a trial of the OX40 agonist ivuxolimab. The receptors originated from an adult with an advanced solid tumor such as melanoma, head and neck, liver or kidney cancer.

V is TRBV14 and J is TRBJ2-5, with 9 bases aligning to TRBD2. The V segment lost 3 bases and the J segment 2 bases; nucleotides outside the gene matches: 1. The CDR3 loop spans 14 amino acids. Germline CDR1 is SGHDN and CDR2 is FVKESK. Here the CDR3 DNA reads TGTGCCAGCAGCCACCTAGCGGGGCAAGAGACCCAGTACTTC. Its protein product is CASSHLAGQETQYF.

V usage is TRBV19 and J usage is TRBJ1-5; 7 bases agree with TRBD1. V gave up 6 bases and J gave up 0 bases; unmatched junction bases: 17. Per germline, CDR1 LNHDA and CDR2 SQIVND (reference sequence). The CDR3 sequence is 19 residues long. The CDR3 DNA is TGTGCCAGTAGCCGCTTTAGGGGGGAAGGGGGCGGTAGCAATCAGCCCCAGCATTTT. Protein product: CASSRFRGEGGGSNQPQHF. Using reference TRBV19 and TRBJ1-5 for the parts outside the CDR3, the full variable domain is DGGITQSPKYLFRKEGQNVTLSCEQNLNHDAMYWYRQDPGQGLRLIYYSQIVNDFQKGDIAEGYSVSREKKESFPLTVTSAQKNPTAFYLCASSRFRGEGGGSNQPQHFGDGTRLSIL.

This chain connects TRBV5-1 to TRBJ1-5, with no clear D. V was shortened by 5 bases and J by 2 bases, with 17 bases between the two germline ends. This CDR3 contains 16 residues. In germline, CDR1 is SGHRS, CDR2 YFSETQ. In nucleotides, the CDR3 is TGCGCCAGCAGAAAGAGGGTCCAGCTTTGCAATCAGCCCCAGCATTTT. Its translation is CASRKRVQLCNQPQHF.

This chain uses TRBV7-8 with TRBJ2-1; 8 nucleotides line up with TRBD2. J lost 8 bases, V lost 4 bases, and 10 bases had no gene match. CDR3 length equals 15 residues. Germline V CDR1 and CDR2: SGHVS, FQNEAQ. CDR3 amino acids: CASSSRQREIDEQFF. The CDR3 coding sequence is TGTGCCAGCAGCTCCCGGCAGCGGGAGATCGATGAGCAGTTCTTC.

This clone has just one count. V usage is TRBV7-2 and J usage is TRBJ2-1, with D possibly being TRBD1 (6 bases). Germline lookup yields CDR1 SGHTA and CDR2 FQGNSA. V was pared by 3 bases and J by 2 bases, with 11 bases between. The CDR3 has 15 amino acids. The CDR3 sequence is CASSFQGSPYNEQFF. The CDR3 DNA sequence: TGTGCCAGCAGCTTCCAGGGGTCACCCTACAATGAGCAGTTCTTC.

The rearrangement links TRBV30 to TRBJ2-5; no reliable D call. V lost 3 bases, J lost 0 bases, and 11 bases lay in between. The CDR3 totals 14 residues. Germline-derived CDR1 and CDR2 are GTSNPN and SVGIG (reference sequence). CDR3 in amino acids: CAWRPIAYQETQYF. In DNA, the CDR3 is TGTGCCTGGAGACCTATCGCCTACCAAGAGACCCAGTACTTC.

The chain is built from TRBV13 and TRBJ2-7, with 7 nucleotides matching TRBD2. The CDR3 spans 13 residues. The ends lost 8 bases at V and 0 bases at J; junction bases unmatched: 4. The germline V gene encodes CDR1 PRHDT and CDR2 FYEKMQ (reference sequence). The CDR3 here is CASGGTNSYEQYF. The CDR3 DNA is TGTGCCAGCGGGGGGACTAACTCCTACGAGCAGTACTTC.

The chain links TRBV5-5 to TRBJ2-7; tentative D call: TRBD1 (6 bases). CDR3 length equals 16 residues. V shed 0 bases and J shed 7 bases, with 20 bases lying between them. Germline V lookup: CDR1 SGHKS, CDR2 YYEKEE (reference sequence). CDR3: CASSLAYGGPQGEQYF. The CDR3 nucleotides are TGTGCCAGCAGCTTGGCCTATGGGGGACCCCAGGGGGAGCAGTACTTC. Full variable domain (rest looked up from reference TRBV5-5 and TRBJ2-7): DAGVTQSPTHLIKTRGQQVTLRCSPISGHKSVSWYQQVLGQGPQFIFQYYEKEERGRGNFPDRFSARQFPNYSSELNVNALLLGDSALYLCASSLAYGGPQGEQYFGPGTRLTVT.

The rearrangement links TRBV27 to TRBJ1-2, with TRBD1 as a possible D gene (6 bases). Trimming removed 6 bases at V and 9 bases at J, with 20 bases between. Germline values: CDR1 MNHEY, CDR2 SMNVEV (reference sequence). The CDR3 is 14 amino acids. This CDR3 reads CASSPLIGQSRYTF. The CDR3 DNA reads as TGTGCCAGCAGCCCCCTTATAGGACAGTCACGCTACACCTTC.

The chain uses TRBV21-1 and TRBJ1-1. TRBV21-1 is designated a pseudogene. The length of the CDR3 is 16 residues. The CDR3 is CASSKARPNGNTEAFF. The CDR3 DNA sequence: TGTGCCAGCAGCAAAGCGCGGCCAAACGGGAACACTGAAGCTTTCTTT.

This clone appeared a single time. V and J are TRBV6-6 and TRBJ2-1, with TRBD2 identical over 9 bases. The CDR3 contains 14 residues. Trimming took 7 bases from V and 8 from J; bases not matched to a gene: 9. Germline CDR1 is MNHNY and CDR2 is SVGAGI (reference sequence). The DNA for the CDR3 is TGTGCCAGCAAACCCAGCGGGAGGTTAGATGAGCAGTTCTTC. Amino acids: CASKPSGRLDEQFF.

The CDR3 loop reads CATSRERGRNQPQHF. CDR3 in DNA: TGTGCCACCAGCAGAGAGAGGGGCAGGAATCAGCCCCAGCATTTT. The V gene is TRBV15, the J gene TRBJ1-5; TRBD1 might be the D (5 bases). The CDR3 runs 15 residues. Germline CDR1 is LNHNV and CDR2 is YYDKDF (reference sequence). Trimming shortened V by 0 bases and J by 4 bases, and 10 bases separated the two germline ends.

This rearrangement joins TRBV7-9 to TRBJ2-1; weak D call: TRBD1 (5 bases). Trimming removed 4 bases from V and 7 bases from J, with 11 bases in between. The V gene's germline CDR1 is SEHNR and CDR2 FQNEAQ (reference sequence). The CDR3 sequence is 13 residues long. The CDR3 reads CASSSDKLNEQFF. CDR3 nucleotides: TGTGCCAGCAGCTCGGACAAGCTTAATGAGCAGTTCTTC.

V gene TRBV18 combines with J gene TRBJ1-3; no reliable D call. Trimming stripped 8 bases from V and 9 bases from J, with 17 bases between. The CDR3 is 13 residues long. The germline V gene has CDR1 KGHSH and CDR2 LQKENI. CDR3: CASLGTLESTIYF. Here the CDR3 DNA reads TGTGCCAGCCTTGGCACTCTGGAAAGCACCATATATTTT.

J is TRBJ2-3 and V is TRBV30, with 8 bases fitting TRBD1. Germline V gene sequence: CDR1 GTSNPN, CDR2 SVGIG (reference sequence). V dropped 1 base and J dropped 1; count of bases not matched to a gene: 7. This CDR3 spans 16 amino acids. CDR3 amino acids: CAWSGGQVTGTDTQYF. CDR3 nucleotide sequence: TGTGCCTGGAGTGGGGGACAGGTGACCGGCACAGATACGCAGTATTTT.

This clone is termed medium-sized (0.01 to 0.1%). As DNA, the CDR3 is TGTGCCAGCAGCGTAGAGGGCCAGGGGGCCGCTTTCTTT. This sequence encodes CASSVEGQGAAFF. The rearrangement links TRBV9 to TRBJ1-1; 8 bases align to TRBD1. V was clipped by 0 bases and J by 11 bases; unmatched bases: 6. Germline V CDR1 and CDR2: SGDLS, YYNGEE. This CDR3 spans 13 amino acids.

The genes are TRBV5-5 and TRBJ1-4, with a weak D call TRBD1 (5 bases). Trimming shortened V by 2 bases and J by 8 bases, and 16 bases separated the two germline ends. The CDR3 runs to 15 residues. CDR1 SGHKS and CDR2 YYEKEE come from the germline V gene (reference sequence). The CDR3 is CASSFGTVVWEKLFF. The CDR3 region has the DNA TGTGCCAGCAGCTTCGGGACCGTCGTTTGGGAAAAACTGTTTTTT.

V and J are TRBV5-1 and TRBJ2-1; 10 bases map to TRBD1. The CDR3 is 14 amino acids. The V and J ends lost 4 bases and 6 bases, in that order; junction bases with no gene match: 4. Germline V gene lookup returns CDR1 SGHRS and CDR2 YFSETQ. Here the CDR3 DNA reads TGCGCCAGCAGCCGACAGGGGGCAGGCAATGAGCAGTTCTTC. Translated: CASSRQGAGNEQFF.

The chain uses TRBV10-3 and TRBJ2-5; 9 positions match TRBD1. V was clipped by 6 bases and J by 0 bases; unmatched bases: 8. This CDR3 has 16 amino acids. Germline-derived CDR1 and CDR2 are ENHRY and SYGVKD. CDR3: CAISSRQGDNQETQYF. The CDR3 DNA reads TGTGCCATCAGCTCCCGACAGGGGGACAACCAAGAGACCCAGTACTTC.

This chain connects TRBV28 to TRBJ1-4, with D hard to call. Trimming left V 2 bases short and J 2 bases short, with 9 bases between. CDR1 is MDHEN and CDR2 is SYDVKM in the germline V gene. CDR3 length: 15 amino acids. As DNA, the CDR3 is TGTGCCAGCAGTTTAGCGGGAAGGACTAATGAAAAACTGTTTTTT. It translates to CASSLAGRTNEKLFF.

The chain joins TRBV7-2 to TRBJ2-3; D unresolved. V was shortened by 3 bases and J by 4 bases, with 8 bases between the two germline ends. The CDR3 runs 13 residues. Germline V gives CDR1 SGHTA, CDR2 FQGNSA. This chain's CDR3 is CASSFRLADTQYF. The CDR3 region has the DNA TGTGCCAGCAGCTTTCGGTTGGCAGATACGCAGTATTTT.

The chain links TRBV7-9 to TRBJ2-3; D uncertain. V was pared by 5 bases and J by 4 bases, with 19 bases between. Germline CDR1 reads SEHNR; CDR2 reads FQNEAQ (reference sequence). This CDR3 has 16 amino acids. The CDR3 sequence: CASSPTDTGRADTQYF. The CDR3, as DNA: TGTGCCAGCAGCCCTACAGACACCGGCCGGGCAGATACGCAGTATTTT.

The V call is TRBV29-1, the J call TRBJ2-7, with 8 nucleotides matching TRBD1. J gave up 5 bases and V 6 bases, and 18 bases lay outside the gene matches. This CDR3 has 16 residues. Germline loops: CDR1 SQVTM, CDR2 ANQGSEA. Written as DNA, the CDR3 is TGCAGCGTCAAGGGTTCGGGGGCCAGGGGGCATGACGAGCAGTACTTC. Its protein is CSVKGSGARGHDEQYF.